This record concerns one T cell receptor (beta chain) sequence. Its binding antigen is unknown. No base-level quality is on record; no much larger clone is a single base apart. This sample is drawn from a study of T cell responses to AZD1222 COVID-19 vaccine (dated by TCRdb to about 2021). Looking at the study overall: AZD1222 recipients given second doses at about 4 weeks or at about 12 weeks were pooled, since spike-specific TCR depth and breadth were not found to differ between the two schedules. A total of about 250 trial participants underwent TCR sequencing, of whom some 200 had received two doses of AZD1222 and around 26 had received two doses of the MenACWY control vaccine. Trial participants were enrolled into age subgroups of 18-55, 56-69 and 70-plus years, which contained approximately 150, 30 and 60 TCR-sequenced participants, respectively.

Study-level results and caveats: The vaccine-associated CD4 TCRs covered the entire spike protein, and the dominant responses fell in regions 160-218 and 743-854. Reportedly, almost half of the unique spike-specific TCRs recognized epitopes lying outside the regions that are mutated in the B.1.351 and B.1.1.7 variants. No day 14 peak-response samples were available, so repertoires were characterized only after the peak T cell response. A significant rise in spike-specific TCR breadth and depth was observed after two AZD1222 doses relative to day 0 and relative to MenACWY recipients. Participants were mostly white British, with more females than males. The authors suggested clonal diversity may have been underestimated. Conclusions about previously exposed vaccinees are limited, since just five to seven AZD1222 recipients were seropositive for SARS-CoV-2 at baseline. The 56-69-year group was small, and its depth increase did not reach significance, likely because of low power.

In light of the paper, this sample's time point label describes: baseline before first vaccination. Vaccinee samples were obtained from the UK trials COV001 and COV002, which included a single-blind randomized controlled phase 2/3 trial of AZD1222 (ChAdOx1 nCoV-19) in healthy adults. For TCRbeta chain sequencing, PBMC samples were collected from trial participants at day 0 and at day 28 after the second dose. The CDR3 regions of human TCRbeta chains were analyzed by immunosequencing. The published analysis was carried out like this. Repertoire TCRs were checked for matches against a reference library of SARS-CoV-2-specific TCRs that had been generated using the MIRA antigen-specificity platform. Breadth was defined as the fraction of unique TCRs that were SARS-CoV-2-associated, and depth was defined as the fraction of total T cells that were SARS-CoV-2-associated. Each spike-specific TCR was assigned to its reactive spike region and to a CD4 or CD8 class using the MIRA data. Log10-transformed breadth and depth values were compared by one-way ANOVA with Sidak's multiple comparisons tests. Held by TCRdb, this immuneACCESS table contains in-frame sequences only and omits some clones. Under half of the omission traces to an unresolved V gene where checked; the cause of the rest is unknown. The V and J calls and clone size are taken from that table; D and trimming were inferred from the DNA. This sample has about 140,000 clones in its table, and more than 85% of those were observed once. The ten largest account for just over 3% of the sample.

The sequencing used peripheral blood, collected on day 0 of AZD1222 vaccination. The origin of this receptor is an adult in good health.

The CDR3 protein: CASSPSGSSGDTQYF. The nucleotides read TGTGCCAGCAGCCCGAGCGGGAGCTCTGGAGATACGCAGTATTTT. The chain links TRBV7-9 with TRBJ2-3; 8 central bases correspond to TRBD2. Taken from cysteine to phenylalanine, the CDR3 has 15 residues. The kept DNA is CDR3 alone, 45 bases in frame from the first base. CDR1 and CDR2, looked up from the germline V gene (reference sequence), are SEHNR and FQNEAQ. Relative to germline, V is missing 5 bases and J is missing 5 bases, with 9 bases of the junction outside any gene match.